A single sample gave rise to the 7 T cell receptor beta chains below, sequenced in a study of blood T cell repertoires in COVID-19. The data were produced by immunoSEQ multiplex PCR, yet TCRdb's version contains in-frame clones alone and is incomplete. Among some 26,000 clones, approximately 81% were seen once, and the ten largest hold about 50%. The specimen was peripheral blood. The receptors shown here come from a man aged 50-60 years with active or convalescent COVID-19.

This chain links TRBV11-3 with TRBJ2-2, with a weak D call TRBD1 (6 bases). V lost 5 bases and J lost 8, with 12 bases in between. The CDR3 has 13 amino acids. Germline assignment: CDR1 SGHNT and CDR2 YENEEA. CDR3 nucleotides: TGTGCCAGCAGCAAACAGGGATTTGGGGAGCTGTTTTTT. It is translated as CASSKQGFGELFF.

Only one count was recorded for this clone. The J gene is TRBJ2-5, the V gene TRBV12-3 or TRBV12-4; D unclear. The ends were cut back, 4 bases at V and 5 bases at J, with 5 bases in the middle. This CDR3 has 11 residues. CDR3 sequence: CASSWRETQYF. The CDR3 DNA reads TGTGCCAGCAGTTGGCGGGAGACCCAGTACTTC.

The genes are TRBV5-1 and TRBJ2-3, with 8 bases lining up with TRBD1. CDR3 length: 17 residues. Germline CDR1 and CDR2: SGHRS and YFSETQ. With V trimmed by 4 bases and J by 0 bases, 10 bases remained unmatched. The CDR3 here is CASSHIGQGHSTDTQYF. In DNA, the CDR3 is TGCGCCAGCAGCCATATCGGACAGGGCCATAGCACAGATACGCAGTATTTT.

The chain links TRBV11-2 to TRBJ2-1, with D hard to call. The CDR3 is 16 residues long. Germline CDR1 and CDR2: SGHAT and FQNNGV. The germline V and J ends were trimmed by 2 bases and 0 bases, with 11 bases remaining between them. For the CDR3, the DNA is TGTGCCAGCAGCTTATTGACCGACAACTCCTACAATGAGCAGTTCTTC. Amino acids: CASSLLTDNSYNEQFF.

The gene calls are TRBV19 and TRBJ2-2; tentative D call: TRBD2 (5 bases). Germline V gives CDR1 LNHDA, CDR2 SQIVND (reference sequence). Trimming shortened V by 7 bases and J by 1 base, and 16 bases separated the two germline ends. The CDR3 is 16 amino acids. The CDR3 DNA is TGTGCCAGTAATCTCCCTGGTGCGGGGAACACCGGGGAGCTGTTTTTT. Protein product: CASNLPGAGNTGELFF. Using reference TRBV19 and TRBJ2-2 for the parts outside the CDR3, the full variable domain is DGGITQSPKYLFRKEGQNVTLSCEQNLNHDAMYWYRQDPGQGLRLIYYSQIVNDFQKGDIAEGYSVSREKKESFPLTVTSAQKNPTAFYLCASNLPGAGNTGELFFGEGSRLTVL.

The rearrangement joins TRBV9 to TRBJ2-3; 10 nucleotides line up with TRBD1. The CDR3 extends over 15 amino acids. V trimming: 4 bases; J trimming: 5 bases; junction bases outside the gene matches: 7. Germline V CDR1 and CDR2: SGDLS, YYNGEE. For the CDR3, the DNA is TGTGCCAGCAGCCCCCGGGACAGGGGCATAGATACGCAGTATTTT. As protein: CASSPRDRGIDTQYF.

The chain couples TRBV29-1 to TRBJ1-2; D unclear. CDR1 SQVTM and CDR2 ANQGSEA come from the germline V gene. The ends were cut back, 7 bases at V and 7 bases at J, with 13 bases in the middle. The CDR3 runs 11 residues. CDR3 DNA: TGCAGCGGCCGGACTCGCTTTGGCTACACCTTC. It encodes CSGRTRFGYTF.